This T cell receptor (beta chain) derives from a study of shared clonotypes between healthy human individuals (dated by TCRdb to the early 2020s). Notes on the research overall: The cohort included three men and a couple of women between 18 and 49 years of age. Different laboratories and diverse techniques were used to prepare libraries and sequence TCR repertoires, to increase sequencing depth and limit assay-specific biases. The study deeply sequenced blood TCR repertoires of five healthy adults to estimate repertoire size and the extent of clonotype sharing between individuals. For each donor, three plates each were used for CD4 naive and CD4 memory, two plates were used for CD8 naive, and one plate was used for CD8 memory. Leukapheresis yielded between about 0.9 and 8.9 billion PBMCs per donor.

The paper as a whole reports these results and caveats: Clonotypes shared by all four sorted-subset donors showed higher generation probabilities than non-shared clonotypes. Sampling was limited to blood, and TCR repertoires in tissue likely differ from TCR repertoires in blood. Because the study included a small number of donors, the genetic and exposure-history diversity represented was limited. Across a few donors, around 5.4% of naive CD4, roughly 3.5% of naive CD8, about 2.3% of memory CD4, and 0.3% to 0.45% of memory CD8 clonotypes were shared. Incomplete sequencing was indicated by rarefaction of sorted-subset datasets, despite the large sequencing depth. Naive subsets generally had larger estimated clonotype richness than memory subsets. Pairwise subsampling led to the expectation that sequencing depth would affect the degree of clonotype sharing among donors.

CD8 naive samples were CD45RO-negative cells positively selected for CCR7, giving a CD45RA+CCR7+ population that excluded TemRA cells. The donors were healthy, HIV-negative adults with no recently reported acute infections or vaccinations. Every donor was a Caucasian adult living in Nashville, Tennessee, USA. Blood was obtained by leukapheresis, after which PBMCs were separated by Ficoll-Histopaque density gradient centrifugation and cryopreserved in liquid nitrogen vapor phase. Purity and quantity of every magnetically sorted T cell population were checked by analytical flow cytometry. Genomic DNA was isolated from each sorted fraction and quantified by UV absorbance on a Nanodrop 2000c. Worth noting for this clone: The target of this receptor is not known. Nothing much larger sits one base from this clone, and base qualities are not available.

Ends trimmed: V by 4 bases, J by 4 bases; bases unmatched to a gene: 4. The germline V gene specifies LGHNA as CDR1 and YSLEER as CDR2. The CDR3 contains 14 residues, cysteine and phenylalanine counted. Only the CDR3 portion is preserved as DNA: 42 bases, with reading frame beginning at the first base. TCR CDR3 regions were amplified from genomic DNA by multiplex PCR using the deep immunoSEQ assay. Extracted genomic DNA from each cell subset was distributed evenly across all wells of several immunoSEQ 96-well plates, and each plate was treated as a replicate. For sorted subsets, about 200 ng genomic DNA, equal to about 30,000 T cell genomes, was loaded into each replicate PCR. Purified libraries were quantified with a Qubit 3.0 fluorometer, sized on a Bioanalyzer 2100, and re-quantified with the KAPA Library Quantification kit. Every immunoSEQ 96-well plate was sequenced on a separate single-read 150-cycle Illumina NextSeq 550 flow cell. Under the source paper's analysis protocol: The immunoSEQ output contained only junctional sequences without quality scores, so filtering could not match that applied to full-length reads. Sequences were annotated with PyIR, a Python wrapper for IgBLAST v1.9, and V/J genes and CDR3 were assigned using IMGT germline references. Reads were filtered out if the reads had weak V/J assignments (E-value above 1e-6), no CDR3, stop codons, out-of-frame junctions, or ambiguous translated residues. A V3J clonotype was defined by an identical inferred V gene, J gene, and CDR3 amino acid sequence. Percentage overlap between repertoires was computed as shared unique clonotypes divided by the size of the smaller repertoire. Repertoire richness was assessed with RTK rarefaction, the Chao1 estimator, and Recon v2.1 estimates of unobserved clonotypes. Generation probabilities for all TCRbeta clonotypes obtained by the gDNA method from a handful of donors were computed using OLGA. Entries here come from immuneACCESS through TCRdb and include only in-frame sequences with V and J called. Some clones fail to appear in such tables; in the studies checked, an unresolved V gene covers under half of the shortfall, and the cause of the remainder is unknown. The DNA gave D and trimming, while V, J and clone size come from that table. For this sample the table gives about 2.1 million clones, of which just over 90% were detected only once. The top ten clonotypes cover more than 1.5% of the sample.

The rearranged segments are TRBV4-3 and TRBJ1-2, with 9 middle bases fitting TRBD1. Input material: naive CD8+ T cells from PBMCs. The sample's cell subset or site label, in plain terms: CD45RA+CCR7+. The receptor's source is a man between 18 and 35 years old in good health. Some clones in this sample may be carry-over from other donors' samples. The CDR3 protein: CASSPGTGSYGYTF. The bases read TGCGCCAGCAGCCCAGGGACAGGGTCCTATGGCTACACCTTC.